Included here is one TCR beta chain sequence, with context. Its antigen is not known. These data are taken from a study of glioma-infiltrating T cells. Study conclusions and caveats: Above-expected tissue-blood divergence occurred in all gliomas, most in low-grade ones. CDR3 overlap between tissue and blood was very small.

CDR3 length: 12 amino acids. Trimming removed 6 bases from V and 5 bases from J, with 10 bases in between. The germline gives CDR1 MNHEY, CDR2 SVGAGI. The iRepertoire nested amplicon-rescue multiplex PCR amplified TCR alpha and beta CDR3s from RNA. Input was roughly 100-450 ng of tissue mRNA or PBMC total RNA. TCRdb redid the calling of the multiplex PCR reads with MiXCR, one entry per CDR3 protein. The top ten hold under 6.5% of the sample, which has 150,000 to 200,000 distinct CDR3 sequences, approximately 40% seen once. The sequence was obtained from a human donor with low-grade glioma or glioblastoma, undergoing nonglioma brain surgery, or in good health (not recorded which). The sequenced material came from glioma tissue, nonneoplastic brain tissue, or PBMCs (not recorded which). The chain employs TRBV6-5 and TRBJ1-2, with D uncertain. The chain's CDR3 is CASRPPGYGYTF. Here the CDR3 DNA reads TGTGCCAGCAGACCCCCTGGGTATGGCTACACCTTC.